This is a list of T cell receptor beta chains from one sample in a study of shared clonotypes between healthy human individuals. The assay was immunoSEQ multiplex PCR, and TCRdb's table has in-frame clones only and misses some. The sample carries some 2 million clones, over 85% recorded once. The source material was naive CD8+ T cells sorted from blood. Source of these receptors: a man between 18 and 29 years old in good health. Each CDR3 is given with its conserved first and last residue. The order of the fields is V gene, D gene, J gene, clone size, CDR3 DNA, CDR3 protein. A D gene is named only where the DNA matches it firmly. Clone sizes are given selectively: once, few, many, or a class where the clone is expanded.

TRBV5-6	TRBD1	TRBJ1-2	NA	TGTGCCAGCAGCCAGACAGGGACTTATGGCTACACCTTC	CASSQTGTYGYTF
TRBV30	NA	TRBJ1-6	NA	TGTGCCTGGAGTCCCGGAAATAATTCACCCCTCCACTTT	CAWSPGNNSPLHF
TRBV27	NA	TRBJ1-5	NA	TGTGCCAGCAGTGGGCAGGGTGTTTACCAGCCCCAGCATTTT	CASSGQGVYQPQHF
TRBV5-1	TRBD2	TRBJ2-2	NA	TGCGCCAGCAGCTTGACTAGCGGGAGGGCTCCGAACACCGGGGAGCTGTTTTTT	CASSLTSGRAPNTGELFF
TRBV7-9	TRBD1	TRBJ1-1	NA	TGTGCCAGCAGCTCCTACGACAGGGGCGCCACTGAAGCTTTCTTT	CASSSYDRGATEAFF
TRBV4-1	TRBD2	TRBJ2-7	few	TGCGCCAGCAGCCGGACTAGCGAGAAGTACGAGCAGTACTTC	CASSRTSEKYEQYF
TRBV28	TRBD1	TRBJ2-5	NA	TGTGCCAGCAGTTTACCTCTCTGGCGACAGGGGGAAGAGACCCAGTACTTC	CASSLPLWRQGEETQYF
TRBV11-2	NA	TRBJ1-1	NA	TGTGCCAGCAGCTTAGGTACAGGGTGGGGGATGAACACTGAAGCTTTCTTT	CASSLGTGWGMNTEAFF
TRBV30	NA	TRBJ1-3	NA	TGTGCCTGGAGTTTCGAGGACTCTGGAAACACCATATATTTT	CAWSFEDSGNTIYF
TRBV27	NA	TRBJ2-1	NA	TGTGCCAGCAGAGAAAGCTCCTACAATGAGCAGTTCTTC	CASRESSYNEQFF
TRBV7-9	TRBD1	TRBJ1-4	NA	TGTGCCAGCAGCCCCCCTGGGGGACAGGCTCCTGAAAAACTGTTTTTT	CASSPPGGQAPEKLFF
TRBV6-5	NA	TRBJ2-1	NA	TGTGCCACCCTAGGGCCAGGGGGGAGTGAGCAGTTCTTC	CATLGPGGSEQFF
TRBV7-2	NA	TRBJ2-7	once	TGTGCCAGCAGCTTATGGACAGACACGTACGAGCAGTACTTC	CASSLWTDTYEQYF
TRBV9	NA	TRBJ2-2	NA	TGTGCCAGCAGCCCTAATGCGGGGGAGCTGTTTTTT	CASSPNAGELFF
TRBV7-6	NA	TRBJ1-1	NA	TGTGCCAGCAGCTTATGGGAGAACACTGAAGCTTTCTTT	CASSLWENTEAFF
TRBV5-1	TRBD1	TRBJ2-7	NA	TGCGCCACCACGGGACAGCTCTACGAGCAGTACTTC	CATTGQLYEQYF
TRBV9	TRBD2	TRBJ2-7	NA	TGTGCCAGCAGCCGAGCTAGCGGGAGTTTCCACGAGCAGTACTTC	CASSRASGSFHEQYF
TRBV9	TRBD2	TRBJ2-6	NA	TGTGCCAGCAGCGTAGCGGGGGGTGCGGCCAACGTCCTGACTTTC	CASSVAGGAANVLTF
TRBV5-1	NA	TRBJ2-5	NA	TGCGCCAGCAGTTTTACTAGAAAGGAGACCCAGTACTTC	CASSFTRKETQYF
TRBV10-1	NA	TRBJ1-1	NA	TGCGCCAGCAGTGAGTCCTGGCAGGGGGCTTTCTTT	CASSESWQGAFF
TRBV5-1	NA	TRBJ2-2	NA	TGCGCCAGCAGCGAAGGCCCCACGGATTACACCGGGGAGCTGTTTTTT	CASSEGPTDYTGELFF
TRBV7-9	NA	TRBJ2-7	NA	TGTGCCAGCAACCCAGACAGCTCCTACGAGCAGTACTTC	CASNPDSSYEQYF
TRBV9	NA	TRBJ2-3	NA	TGTGCCAGCAGCGATAGCCTAGCAGCTAGCACAGATACGCAGTATTTT	CASSDSLAASTDTQYF